Following are 10 T cell receptor beta chains from one sample sequenced in a study of CD8+CD57+ T cells in acquired aplastic anemia. Sequenced patients had shown CD8+CD57+ cell expansion by flow cytometry. Using genomic DNA as the template, TCR beta VDJ and CDR3 profiling was carried out. TCRdb re-derived calls from the reads in MiXCR, one entry per CDR3 protein. The table lists 80,000 to 100,000 distinct CDR3 sequences, 65% to 70% of them singletons. The sequenced material came from sorted CD4+, CD8+, or CD8+CD57+ T cells (not recorded which) from PBMCs. These receptor sequences come from a human donor with aplastic anemia.

J is TRBJ2-7 and V is TRBV11-2; D not resolved. This CDR3 has 13 amino acids. The germline V gene encodes CDR1 SGHAT and CDR2 FQNNGV. The V gene lost 1 base and the J gene lost 4 bases, with 8 bases spanning the gap. CDR3 in DNA: TGTGCCAGCAGCTTAGTGGGTGAATACGAGCAGTACTTC. Translated: CASSLVGEYEQYF.

The chain couples TRBV13 to TRBJ1-6; 9 positions match TRBD1. V gave up 2 bases and J gave up 10 bases; unmatched junction bases: 9. The length of the CDR3 is 16 residues. CDR1 PRHDT and CDR2 FYEKMQ come from the germline V gene (reference sequence). The CDR3, as DNA: TGTGCCAGCAGCTTACTGGAGGGACAGGGTGCATCACCCCTCCACTTT. Encoded protein: CASSLLEGQGASPLHF. Full variable domain (rest looked up from reference TRBV13 and TRBJ1-6): AAGVIQSPRHLIKEKRETATLKCYPIPRHDTVYWYQQGPGQDPQFLISFYEKMQSDKGSIPDRFSAQQFSDYHSELNMSSLELGDSALYFCASSLLEGQGASPLHFGNGTRLTVT.

The chain uses TRBV2 and TRBJ2-3; the D is unclear. Trimming took 2 bases from V and 0 from J, leaving 6 bases between them. Germline CDR1 reads SNHLY; CDR2 reads FYNNEI. CDR3 length: 14 amino acids. The CDR3 DNA reads as TGTGCCAGCAGTGAACTGACTAGCACAGATACGCAGTATTTT. Its translation: CASSELTSTDTQYF.

As DNA, the CDR3 is TGTGCCAGTAGTATTATCAGGAGCAATGAGCAGTTCTTC. Its protein product is CASSIIRSNEQFF. The J gene is TRBJ2-1, the V gene TRBV19; no clear D gene. The germline V and J ends were trimmed by 3 bases and 6 bases, with 9 bases remaining between them. Germline CDR1 reads LNHDA; CDR2 reads SQIVND (reference sequence). CDR3 length: 13 residues.

This clonotype appeared a few times. The rearrangement uses TRBV20-1 and TRBJ1-1; the D is unclear. Looked up from germline, CDR1 is DFQATT and CDR2 is SNEGSKA (reference sequence). Trimming took off 3 bases at V and 1 base at J, with 6 bases between the two ends. The CDR3 has 12 residues. CDR3 region: CSASDQNTEAFF. The CDR3 DNA reads as TGCAGTGCTAGTGACCAGAACACTGAAGCTTTCTTT.

The chain recombines TRBV7-9 with TRBJ2-3, with TRBD2 identical over 8 bases. This CDR3 region has 12 residues. Trimming removed 5 bases from V and 8 bases from J; junction bases left unmatched: 3. The germline V gene encodes CDR1 SEHNR and CDR2 FQNEAQ (reference sequence). The CDR3 DNA is TGTGCCAGCAGCCACGGACTAGCTACGCAGTATTTT. It codes for CASSHGLATQYF. Combining the CDR3 with reference TRBV7-9 and TRBJ2-3 gives the whole variable domain DTGVSQNPRHKITKRGQNVTFRCDPISEHNRLYWYRQTLGQGPEFLTYFQNEAQLEKSRLLSDRFSAERPKGSFSTLEIQRTEQGDSAMYLCASSHGLATQYFGPGTRLTVL.

This clonotype was detected a few times. This chain uses TRBV10-3 with TRBJ1-2; D unclear. V was pared by 0 bases and J by 8 bases, with 10 bases between. The V gene's germline CDR1 is ENHRY and CDR2 SYGVKD. This CDR3 has 13 amino acids. The CDR3 region is CAISESTLSGYTF. The CDR3 bases are TGTGCCATCAGTGAGTCCACCTTGTCCGGCTACACCTTC.

The chain joins TRBV7-2 to TRBJ1-6, with D possibly matching TRBD1 (6 bases). There are 15 residues in the CDR3. Deletions cut 3 bases from V and 5 bases from J, with 11 bases between. The germline V gene has CDR1 SGHTA and CDR2 FQGNSA. The CDR3 here is CASSFDRHNNSPLHF. The CDR3 nucleotides read TGTGCCAGCAGCTTCGACAGGCACAATAATTCACCCCTCCACTTT.

The chain carries TRBV2 and TRBJ1-6; 7 positions match TRBD1. Germline V lookup: CDR1 SNHLY, CDR2 FYNNEI. The J segment lost 7 bases and the V segment lost 7 bases, leaving 7 bases of the junction unmatched. This CDR3 contains 14 residues. The CDR3 DNA is TGTGCCAGCATCCCAGAGACAGGGAATTCACCCCTCCACTTT. Translation gives CASIPETGNSPLHF. Full variable domain (rest looked up from reference TRBV2 and TRBJ1-6): EPEVTQTPSHQVTQMGQEVILRCVPISNHLYFYWYRQILGQKVEFLVSFYNNEISEKSEIFDDQFSVERPDGSNFTLKIRSTKLEDSAMYFCASIPETGNSPLHFGNGTRLTVT.

This clonotype was detected many times. CDR3 DNA: TGTGCCAGCAGCTCCGAACTACAGGGGGACGGTTCACCCCTCCACTTT. This translates into CASSSELQGDGSPLHF. V and J are TRBV7-4 and TRBJ1-6; TRBD1 aligns across 8 bases. Unmatched junction bases numbered 11, after V lost 4 bases and J lost 9 bases. CDR3 size: 16 residues. Germline V gene data show CDR1 as SGHVT and CDR2 as SQSDAQ.